The 29 T cell receptor beta chains below all came from one sample that was sequenced in a study of cytomegalovirus exposure and HLA in healthy donors. Both 60 Vbeta primers and 13 Jbeta primers went into the PCR. Libraries were prepared by immunoSEQ multiplex PCR; TCRdb keeps only in-frame clonotypes and omits some of them. The sample lists approximately 290,000 clones, 80% occurring once. The sample taken for sequencing was PBMCs. The receptors here all came from a girl aged 2-9 years in good health and CMV-seronegative.

On this clone: The junction differs from germline at one of its ends, possibly a read error. CDR3 coding DNA: TGTGCCAGCAGCTCTCCCGGACTAGCGGGATCCTACGAGCGGTACTTC. This encodes CASSSPGLAGSYERYF. This chain uses TRBV11-1 with TRBJ2-7, with TRBD2 matching over 12 bases. Per germline, CDR1 SGHAT and CDR2 FQDESV (reference sequence). This CDR3 is built from 16 residues.

J is TRBJ2-7 and V is TRBV7-9, with D possibly matching TRBD2 (5 bases). Looked up from germline, CDR1 is SEHNR and CDR2 is FQNEAQ (reference sequence). V lost 5 bases and J lost 3, with 17 bases in between. The CDR3 extends over 15 amino acids. The CDR3 spells CASSQKGGLNYEQYF. The CDR3 region has the DNA TGTGCCAGCAGCCAAAAAGGAGGACTCAACTACGAGCAGTACTTC.

This clone was seen a few times. This chain uses TRBV7-3 with TRBJ2-7; TRBD1 might be the D (6 bases). Germline CDR1 and CDR2: SGHTA and FQGTGA. The CDR3 is 13 amino acids. V shed 5 bases and J shed 6 bases, with 14 bases lying between them. CDR3 sequence reads: CASSSQGSSEQYF. CDR3 coding DNA: TGTGCCAGCAGCAGCCAGGGGTCTAGCGAGCAGTACTTC. Supplemented by reference TRBV7-3 and TRBJ2-7, the full variable domain reads GAGVSQTPSNKVTEKGKYVELRCDPISGHTALYWYRQSLGQGPEFLIYFQGTGAADDSGLPNDRFFAVRPEGSVSTLKIQRTERGDSAVYLCASSSQGSSEQYFGPGTRLTVT.

This clone occurred once. The V and J genes are TRBV4-1 and TRBJ1-2; tentatively, D is TRBD1 (6 bases). Germline-derived CDR1 and CDR2 are MGHRA and YSYEKL. Trimming cost V 0 bases and J 4 bases, with 15 bases left between them. The CDR3 is made up of 16 amino acids. As DNA, the CDR3 is TGCGCCAGCAGCCAAGATCTTCAGGACAGACCCTATGGCTACACCTTC. It is translated as CASSQDLQDRPYGYTF.

This chain connects TRBV28 to TRBJ1-1; no definite D call. The CDR3 is 15 residues long. Germline V CDR1 and CDR2: MDHEN, SYDVKM. Between the trimmed V and J ends, which lost 3 bases and 1 base, there was a span of 12 bases. CDR3 sequence reads: CASSLRISKNTEAFF. DNA for the CDR3: TGTGCCAGCAGTTTGAGGATCTCCAAGAACACTGAAGCTTTCTTT.

The chain links TRBV27 to TRBJ2-5; D is perhaps TRBD2 (5 bases). The germline V gene has CDR1 MNHEY and CDR2 SMNVEV (reference sequence). Trimming removed 6 bases at V and 5 bases at J, with 22 bases between. There are 16 residues in the CDR3. The CDR3 protein is CASRSPAPGLVETQYF. The CDR3 bases are TGTGCCAGCAGATCCCCCGCGCCCGGACTGGTGGAGACCCAGTACTTC.

V usage is TRBV7-3 and J usage is TRBJ2-3, with D possibly being TRBD1 (6 bases). The CDR3 is made up of 14 amino acids. V lost 3 bases to trimming and J lost 3 bases, with 10 bases between them. Germline CDR1 is SGHTA and CDR2 is FQGTGA. CDR3 region: CASSLTGRTDTQYF. The DNA of the CDR3 is TGTGCCAGCAGCTTGACAGGAAGGACAGATACGCAGTATTTT.

V and J are TRBV13 and TRBJ1-1; possibly TRBD1 for D (6 bases). The ends were cut back, 3 bases at V and 1 base at J, with 12 bases in the middle. Per germline, CDR1 PRHDT and CDR2 FYEKMQ (reference sequence). The CDR3 length is 15 residues. CDR3 in amino acids: CASSLYSRGNTEAFF. In nucleotides, the CDR3 is TGTGCCAGCAGCTTGTATTCCAGGGGGAACACTGAAGCTTTCTTT.

This chain joins TRBV7-6 and TRBJ2-1, with D uncertain. Between the trimmed V and J ends, which lost 5 bases and 9 bases, there was a span of 20 bases. CDR3 length: 15 amino acids. CDR1 is SGHVS and CDR2 is FNYEAQ in the germline V gene. The CDR3 region has the DNA TGTGCCAGCAGCCTTCCCTGGGCTAATTTTACTGAGCAGTTCTTC. It encodes CASSLPWANFTEQFF.

The rearrangement links TRBV6-1 to TRBJ2-7; tentatively, D is TRBD2 (5 bases). Trimming shortened V by 5 bases and J by 2 bases, and 16 bases separated the two germline ends. The CDR3 totals 15 residues. Germline V gene data show CDR1 as MNHNS and CDR2 as SASEGT. The CDR3: CASSPGIMDPYEQYF. The CDR3 region has the DNA TGTGCCAGCAGTCCCGGGATAATGGATCCCTACGAGCAGTACTTC.

The gene calls are TRBV21-1 and TRBJ1-6. TRBV21-1 is assigned pseudogene status. The CDR3 runs 17 residues. CDR3 protein: CASRIRGRGGNSSPLHF. As DNA, the CDR3 is TGTGCCAGCAGAATCCGTGGGCGAGGAGGTAATAGTTCACCCCTCCACTTT.

The CDR3 protein is CASSGATGYPPLHF. The DNA of the CDR3 is TGTGCCAGCAGTGGAGCCACAGGGTATCCACCCCTCCACTTT. J is TRBJ1-6 and V is TRBV2; TRBD1 might be the D (6 bases). Germline lookup yields CDR1 SNHLY and CDR2 FYNNEI. V lost 4 bases, J lost 11 bases, and 15 bases lay in between. The CDR3 loop spans 14 amino acids. Combining the CDR3 with reference TRBV2 and TRBJ1-6 gives the whole variable domain EPEVTQTPSHQVTQMGQEVILRCVPISNHLYFYWYRQILGQKVEFLVSFYNNEISEKSEIFDDQFSVERPDGSNFTLKIRSTKLEDSAMYFCASSGATGYPPLHFGNGTRLTVT.

This chain joins TRBV5-6 and TRBJ2-1; D not resolved. Germline CDR1 SGHDT, CDR2 YYEEEE. The CDR3 length is 14 residues. The V end lost 0 bases, the J end lost 12 bases, and 16 bases lay between the germline ends. CDR3 protein: CASSLGNTQIRQFF. CDR3 nucleotides: TGTGCCAGCAGCTTGGGAAACACACAGATCCGGCAGTTCTTC. Full variable domain (missing parts from reference TRBV5-6 and TRBJ2-1): DAGVTQSPTHLIKTRGQQVTLRCSPKSGHDTVSWYQQALGQGPQFIFQYYEEEERQRGNFPDRFSGHQFPNYSSELNVNALLLGDSALYLCASSLGNTQIRQFFGPGTRLTVL.

In regard to this clone: The junction departs from the called germline gene at one end, perhaps through a read error. V and J are TRBV7-9 and TRBJ2-7, with D perhaps matching TRBD1 (5 bases). From germline, CDR1 is SEHNR and CDR2 FQNEAQ (reference sequence). The CDR3 covers 12 residues. DNA of the CDR3: TGTTCCAGCAGCTTGGCAGGGTACGAGCAGTACTTC. Its protein is CSSSLAGYEQYF.

This chain uses TRBV4-1 with TRBJ2-7; a possible D gene is TRBD2 (6 bases). Germline CDR1 and CDR2: MGHRA and YSYEKL. V lost 0 bases, J lost 4 bases, and 19 bases lay in between. The CDR3 length is 17 residues. The CDR3 DNA is TGCGCCAGCAGCCAAGATGATTCGATTTCGGGAGTGTACGAGCAGTACTTC. It encodes CASSQDDSISGVYEQYF.

This chain links TRBV27 with TRBJ2-7; TRBD2 matches at 9 bases. CDR1 and CDR2 from the germline V gene are MNHEY and SMNVEV (reference sequence). CDR3 length: 15 amino acids. The V segment lost 3 bases and the J segment 4 bases; nucleotides outside the gene matches: 7. CDR3 sequence (DNA): TGTGCCAGCAGTTTGTTCTCTAGCGGGACTTACGAGCAGTACTTC. It yields the protein CASSLFSSGTYEQYF.

The chain couples TRBV14 to TRBJ2-1, with TRBD2 matching over 7 bases. CDR1 and CDR2 from the germline V gene are SGHDN and FVKESK. The CDR3 spans 14 residues. Germline trimming cut 4 bases from V and 5 bases from J; bases unmatched to any gene: 5. In DNA, the CDR3 is TGTGCCAGCAGCCCATGGACTAGACACAATGAGCAGTTCTTC. This translates into CASSPWTRHNEQFF.

The chain carries TRBV7-9 and TRBJ2-1, with a possible D match to TRBD1 (5 bases). Germline CDR1 reads SEHNR; CDR2 reads FQNEAQ (reference sequence). This CDR3 contains 16 residues. Trimming removed 5 bases from V and 0 bases from J, with 14 bases in between. This chain's CDR3 is CASSPRGISSYNEQFF. In DNA form, the CDR3 reads TGTGCCAGCAGCCCTAGGGGCATAAGCTCCTACAATGAGCAGTTCTTC.

The V call is TRBV5-1, the J call TRBJ1-4, with TRBD1 matching over 7 bases. The CDR3 runs 14 residues. V lost 4 bases to trimming and J lost 7 bases; unmatched junction nucleotides: 7. Per the germline V gene, CDR1 is SGHRS and CDR2 is YFSETQ. CDR3 in amino acids: CASSPGQEGEKLFF. In nucleotides, the CDR3 is TGCGCCAGCAGCCCAGGACAGGAGGGTGAAAAACTGTTTTTT. Filled out from reference TRBV5-1 and TRBJ1-4, the complete variable domain reads KAGVTQTPRYLIKTRGQQVTLSCSPISGHRSVSWYQQTPGQGLQFLFEYFSETQRNKGNFPGRFSGRQFSNSRSEMNVSTLELGDSALYLCASSPGQEGEKLFFGSGTQLSVL.

This clone has a single count. A read error may account for a junction end that differs from germline. The chain uses TRBV7-9 and TRBJ1-6; TRBD1 might be the D (5 bases). Germline CDR1 and CDR2: SEHNR and FQNEAQ (reference sequence). The CDR3 is 14 amino acids. The CDR3 coding sequence is TGTGCCAGCAGATTAGGGGTCCGCGGTTCACCCCTCCACTTT. Amino acid sequence: CASRLGVRGSPLHF.

The genes are TRBV30 and TRBJ2-3, with TRBD2 as a possible D gene (5 bases). V lost 2 bases and J 10 bases, leaving 13 bases between the germline ends. Germline CDR1 and CDR2: GTSNPN and SVGIG (reference sequence). The CDR3 spans 12 residues. CDR3 sequence: CAWSKTQRAQYF. CDR3 bases: TGTGCCTGGAGTAAGACTCAGAGGGCGCAGTATTTT.

This clone was seen only a few times. This CDR3 is CASSPSRGGSFEAFF. The DNA for the CDR3 is TGCGCCAGCAGCCCCTCCCGTGGGGGGAGTTTTGAAGCTTTCTTT. This chain uses TRBV5-1 with TRBJ1-1, with D tentatively TRBD1 (5 bases). Germline V gene data show CDR1 as SGHRS and CDR2 as YFSETQ. This CDR3 spans 15 amino acids. Trimming took 4 bases from V and 7 from J, leaving 20 bases between them.

V usage is TRBV15 and J usage is TRBJ2-5, with 9 bases aligning to TRBD1. J gave up 2 bases and V 0 bases, and 10 bases lay outside the gene matches. The CDR3 length is 18 residues. Germline V gives CDR1 LNHNV, CDR2 YYDKDF (reference sequence). The CDR3 here is CATSRDPWNRGRQETQYF. The CDR3 nucleotides read TGTGCCACCAGCAGAGATCCATGGAACAGGGGGCGTCAAGAGACCCAGTACTTC. Full variable domain (remainder filled in from reference TRBV15 and TRBJ2-5): DAMVIQNPRYQVTQFGKPVTLSCSQTLNHNVMYWYQQKSSQAPKLLFHYYDKDFNNEADTPDNFQSRRPNTSFCFLDIRSPGLGDTAMYLCATSRDPWNRGRQETQYFGPGTRLLVL.

This chain joins TRBV4-1 and TRBJ1-1; the D gene is possibly TRBD1 (5 bases). The CDR3 spans 15 residues. V was pared by 4 bases and J by 6 bases, with 18 bases between. Germline CDR1 is MGHRA and CDR2 is YSYEKL. DNA for the CDR3: TGCGCCAGCAGCCGACCCATCGGGGGGAAAGCTGAAGCTTTCTTT. It yields the protein CASSRPIGGKAEAFF.

The V call is TRBV1, the J call TRBJ1-6; the D call of TRBD1 is as the table states it, not checked on the DNA. TRBV1 is termed a pseudogene. The CDR3 runs to 20 residues. This CDR3 reads CTSSQPIFIREVTYNSPLHF. The CDR3, as DNA: TGCACCAGCAGCCAGCCTATATTCATCAGGGAAGTGACCTATAATTCACCCCTCCACTTT.

This clone was counted a few times. The rearrangement uses TRBV9 and TRBJ1-2; D is perhaps TRBD1 (5 bases). Germline V CDR1 and CDR2: SGDLS, YYNGEE. V gave up 6 bases and J gave up 3 bases, with 15 bases separating them. CDR3 length: 14 amino acids. In DNA form, the CDR3 reads TGTGCCAGCACCGGAGGGGATTGGGACTATGGCTACACCTTC. This gives the protein CASTGGDWDYGYTF.

The chain links TRBV5-1 to TRBJ1-2, with 8 bases lining up with TRBD1. Unmatched junction bases numbered 7, after V lost 4 bases and J lost 5 bases. The CDR3 runs 14 residues. Germline V gene data show CDR1 as SGHRS and CDR2 as YFSETQ. The CDR3 is CASSERTGNYGYTF. The CDR3 DNA sequence: TGCGCCAGCAGCGAGCGGACAGGGAATTATGGCTACACCTTC.

V is TRBV6-5 and J is TRBJ2-2; 9 bases line up with TRBD2. Trimming at V came to 1 base and at J to 6 bases, leaving 6 bases not matched to a gene. The length of the CDR3 is 16 residues. Looked up from germline, CDR1 is MNHEY and CDR2 is SVGAGI. CDR3 loop: CASSYFGLAMAGELFF. In DNA form, the CDR3 reads TGTGCCAGCAGTTACTTCGGACTAGCGATGGCCGGGGAGCTGTTTTTT.

The chain couples TRBV4-1 to TRBJ2-5, with no clear D. The V end was cut by 1 base, the J end by 5 bases, with 14 bases between. Germline loops: CDR1 MGHRA, CDR2 YSYEKL. The CDR3 contains 15 residues. The CDR3 DNA is TGCGCCAGCAGCCAAGGACCCGGCCTCGGGGAGACCCAGTACTTC. Translation: CASSQGPGLGETQYF.